Given below is one TCR beta chain in context. What it binds is not known. The sample comes from a study of high-grade serous ovarian cancer treatment subgroups. Study-level background: Samples averaged roughly 15,000 reads and 7,500 or so unique TCR beta rearrangements.

Generated by immunoSEQ multiplex PCR, the TCRdb table keeps only in-frame clones and is missing some. Seen here are approximately 4,000 clones, more than 70% observed once, and the top ten hold 5% to 6.5%. Tumor samples were taken before definitive surgery or chemotherapy. Study-wide findings and caveats: Spatial context was lost because tumors were sequenced in bulk. CDR1 and CDR2 were left unanalyzed; analyses focused on CDR3.

The germline CDR1 and CDR2 sequences are WSHSY and SAAADI. CDR3 length equals 15 residues. Trimming stripped 4 bases from V and 1 base from J, with 14 bases between. This TCR was recovered from a human donor with high-grade serous ovarian cancer. Sequencing was done on a sample of tumor tissue. The chain links TRBV10-2 to TRBJ2-7; D is perhaps TRBD1 (5 bases). This chain's CDR3 is CASSGGQLGSYEQYF. CDR3 bases: TGCGCCAGCAGTGGGGGCCAGCTTGGGTCCTACGAGCAGTACTTC.